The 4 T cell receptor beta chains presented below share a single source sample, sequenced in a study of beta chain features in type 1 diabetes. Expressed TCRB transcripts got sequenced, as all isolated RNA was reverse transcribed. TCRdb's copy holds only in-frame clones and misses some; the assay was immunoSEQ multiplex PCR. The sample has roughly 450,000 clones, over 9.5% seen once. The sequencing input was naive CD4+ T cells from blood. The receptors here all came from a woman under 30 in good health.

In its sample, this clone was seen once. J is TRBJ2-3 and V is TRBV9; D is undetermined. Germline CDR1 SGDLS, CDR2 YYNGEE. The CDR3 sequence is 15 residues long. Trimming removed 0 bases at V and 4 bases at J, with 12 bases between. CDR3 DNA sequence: TGTGCCAGCAGCGTAGATGGCCGCCCCCCAGATACGCAGTATTTT. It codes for CASSVDGRPPDTQYF.

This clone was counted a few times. In nucleotides, the CDR3 is TGTGCCAGCAGTGAAGTCAGCCAAGAGACCCAGTACTTC. Protein: CASSEVSQETQYF. The chain is built from TRBV2 and TRBJ2-5; D is unclear. This CDR3 region has 13 residues. Germline CDR1 SNHLY, CDR2 FYNNEI. Trimming stripped 1 base from V and 1 base from J, with 4 bases between.

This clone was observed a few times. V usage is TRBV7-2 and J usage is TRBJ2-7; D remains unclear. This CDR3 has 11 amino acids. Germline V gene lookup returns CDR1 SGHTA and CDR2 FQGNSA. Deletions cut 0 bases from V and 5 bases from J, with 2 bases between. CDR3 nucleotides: TGTGCCAGCAGCTTAGCTCACGAGCAGTACTTC. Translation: CASSLAHEQYF.

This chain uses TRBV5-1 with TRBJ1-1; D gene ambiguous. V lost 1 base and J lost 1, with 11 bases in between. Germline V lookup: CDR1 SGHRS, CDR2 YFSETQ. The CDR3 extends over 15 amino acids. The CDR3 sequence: CASSLSVSWNTEAFF. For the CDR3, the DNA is TGCGCCAGCAGCTTGTCGGTCAGCTGGAACACTGAAGCTTTCTTT.